What follows are 30 T cell receptor beta chains derived from one specimen sequenced in a study of tissue T cells after allogeneic stem cell transplantation. The repertoire was sequenced with immunoSEQ multiplex PCR; TCRdb's copy has only in-frame clones and lacks some. The table shows some 47,000 clones, with around 66% occurring only once. Sequenced input: sorted cells pooled from one or two spleens. The receptors originated from a pool of C57BL/6 mice in good health.

Turning to this clone: The genes are named according to mouse. With the read ending 1 residue before the CDR3 end, the germline J gene is used to fill in that end. The chain combines TRBV13-3 with TRBJ2-4; 8 bases are a match to TRBD1. V was pared by 1 base and J by 7 bases, with 5 bases of the junction left unmatched. Germline V lookup: CDR1 NNHDY, CDR2 SYVADS. This CDR3 has 14 amino acids. CDR3 DNA (partial): TGTGCCAGCAGTGATCCAGGGGGCGCGGACACCTTGTAC. Its protein is CASSDPGGADTLY. The entire CDR3 protein reads CASSDPGGADTLYF.

In its sample, this clone was seen a few times. Gene names are mouse gene names. Coverage ceases 1 residue before the CDR3 finishes, and the germline J gene fills in the end. The same CDR3 arises from other DNA sequences in this sample as well. This sequence joins TRBV2 and TRBJ2-7, with TRBD1 matching over 10 bases. The CDR3 spans 14 residues. Germline CDR1 reads LGHNA; CDR2 reads YSYQKL. V lost 2 bases to trimming and J lost 4 bases; unmatched junction nucleotides: 2. CDR3 DNA (partial): TGTGCCAGCAGCCAACCGGGACAGGGGTATGAACAGTAC. Translated: CASSQPGQGYEQY. In full, the CDR3 is CASSQPGQGYEQYF.

The count of this clone is one. These gene names are mouse names. The observed sequence ends 1 residue before the CDR3 terminus, with the missing tail filled in from the germline J gene. The rearrangement uses TRBV26 and TRBJ1-1; possible D gene TRBD1, 5 bases. The CDR3 runs to 12 residues. Germline loops: CDR1 KGHPV, CDR2 FQNQEV (reference sequence). Trimming shortened V by 0 bases and J by 6 bases, and 5 bases separated the two germline ends. This CDR3 reads CASSLSRAEVFF. CDR3 bases read: TGTGCCAGCAGTCTGTCCAGGGCAGAAGTCTTC.

With regard to this clone: Gene names denote mouse genes. Sequencing ends 1 residue short of the CDR3 end; the germline J gene provides the rest. V gene TRBV20 combines with J gene TRBJ1-3; no clear D. V gave up 0 bases and J gave up 0 bases, with 6 bases separating them. Per germline, CDR1 GFQATS and CDR2 STVNSAI. The CDR3 covers 14 residues. The sequenced CDR3 bases are TGTGGTGCTAGGGACAGACCTTCTGGAAATACGCTCTAT. It translates to CGARDRPSGNTLY. The full CDR3 reads CGARDRPSGNTLYF.

As concerns this clone: The listed genes are named as in mouse. From the germline J gene comes the end of the CDR3, since the read stops 1 residue before it. The rearrangement joins TRBV29 to TRBJ1-2; possible D gene TRBD1, 5 bases. Deletions cut 0 bases from V and 2 bases from J, with 13 bases between. Germline V gene data show CDR1 as MSHET and CDR2 as SYDVDS. CDR3 size: 16 residues. CDR3 protein: CASSLSSQGVNSDYTF. CDR3 DNA (partial): TGTGCTAGCAGTTTATCGAGTCAGGGTGTTAACTCCGACTACACC.

Note on this clone: The genes are named according to mouse. Sequencing ends 1 residue short of the CDR3 end; the germline J gene provides the rest. The chain joins TRBV19 to TRBJ2-5; D is unclear. This CDR3 has 13 amino acids. V gave up 2 bases and J gave up 3 bases, with 7 bases separating them. Per germline, CDR1 FNHDT and CDR2 SITEND (reference sequence). CDR3 loop: CASSIMEQDTQYF. Partial CDR3 DNA: TGTGCCAGCAGTATTATGGAGCAAGACACCCAGTAC.

With respect to this clone: Gene and germline names: mouse. The missing CDR3 end, 1 residue past where the read stops, is filled in from the germline J gene. V usage is TRBV1 and J usage is TRBJ2-1; 7 bases are shared with TRBD2. The germline V gene has CDR1 NSQYPW and CDR2 LRSPGD (reference sequence). CDR3 length: 16 residues. The trim removed 3 bases at V and 0 bases at J, leaving 5 bases unmatched. The CDR3 loop is CTCSAPGTDNYAEQFF. The covered CDR3 bases are TGCACCTGCAGTGCTCCCGGGACTGATAACTATGCTGAGCAGTTC.

As for this clone: Mouse germline and gene names are used. The read ends 1 residue early relative to the CDR3; the germline J gene fills the gap. The chain joins TRBV31 to TRBJ2-5; 9 nucleotides align to TRBD2. The junction had 3 bases not matched to a gene; V was cut back by 3 bases and J by 5 bases. Germline V gene sequence: CDR1 GKSSPN, CDR2 SITVG. The CDR3 has 13 residues. The CDR3 here is CAWSQTGGDTQYF. The sequenced part of the CDR3 DNA is TGTGCCTGGAGCCAGACTGGGGGAGACACCCAGTAC.

A word on this clone: Each gene name is a mouse one. The read stops 1 residue short of the end of the CDR3; the missing end is completed from the germline J gene. The V gene is TRBV13-3, the J gene TRBJ1-2; no clear D gene. CDR1 is NNHDY, CDR2 SYVADS, per germline. V was shortened by 1 base and J by 0 bases, with 7 bases between the two germline ends. The CDR3 contains 14 residues. This chain's CDR3 is CASSDISANSDYTF. Partial CDR3 DNA: TGTGCCAGCAGTGATATCTCAGCAAACTCCGACTACACC.

Concerning this clone: Genes and germline are mouse. From the germline J gene comes the end of the CDR3, since the read stops 1 residue before it. This chain uses TRBV31 with TRBJ1-6; D remains ambiguous. TRBJ1-6 is an open reading frame whose function is uncertain. V lost 1 base, J lost 3 bases, and 7 bases lay in between. The CDR3 sequence is 14 residues long. From germline, CDR1 is GKSSPN and CDR2 SITVG. CDR3 amino acids: CAWSPDNYNSPLYF. The covered CDR3 bases are TGTGCCTGGAGTCCTGACAACTATAATTCGCCCCTCTAC.

This clone appeared a few times. Gene names follow the mouse nomenclature. The missing CDR3 end, 1 residue past where the read stops, is filled in from the germline J gene. This rearrangement joins TRBV16 to TRBJ2-7; 7 nucleotides align to TRBD2. The V segment lost 2 bases and the J segment 6 bases; nucleotides outside the gene matches: 1. CDR1 is SGHSA and CDR2 is FRNQAP in the germline V gene. The CDR3 spans 12 residues. Partial CDR3 DNA: TGTGCAAGCAGCTTACCTGGGGGTGAACAGTAC. Amino acid sequence: CASSLPGGEQY. The entire CDR3 protein reads CASSLPGGEQYF.

Comment on this clone: Gene and germline names: mouse. The read halts 1 residue ahead of the CDR3 end, with the missing end drawn from the germline J gene. The chain joins TRBV19 to TRBJ2-4; 9 positions agree with TRBD1. V lost 7 bases to trimming and J lost 11 bases; unmatched junction nucleotides: 11. The CDR3 runs 13 residues. Looked up from germline, CDR1 is FNHDT and CDR2 is SITEND (reference sequence). Incomplete CDR3 DNA: TGTGCCAGCTTGGGAACCGGGACAGGGATCTTGTAC. This gives the protein CASLGTGTGILY. The full CDR3 is CASLGTGTGILYF.

Notes on this clone: Each gene name is a mouse one. The read is 1 residue too short to cover the CDR3 end, so that end is filled in from the germline J gene. The rearrangement joins TRBV13-3 to TRBJ1-4; 9 bases are a match to TRBD1. CDR1 and CDR2 from the germline V gene are NNHDY and SYVADS. V lost 2 bases and J lost 2; bases outside the gene matches: 1. The CDR3 is made up of 15 amino acids. The DNA read from the CDR3 is TGTGCCAGCAGTGAACAGGGGGCCTCCAACGAAAGATTATTT. This codes for CASSEQGASNERLF. The CDR3 as a whole reads CASSEQGASNERLFF.

This clone was counted between two and nine times. Gene names are mouse gene names. The sequence runs out 1 residue before the end of the CDR3; the remainder is reconstructed from the germline J gene. The chain links TRBV14 to TRBJ2-7, with 11 bases that match TRBD1. The J segment lost 6 bases and the V segment lost 5 bases, leaving 4 bases of the junction unmatched. The CDR3 has 13 amino acids. Germline V gives CDR1 SGHDT, CDR2 FRDEAV. The CDR3 sequence is CASSPDRGLEQYF. The part of the CDR3 DNA that was read is TGTGCCAGCAGCCCGGACAGGGGGCTTGAACAGTAC.

This clone was found once. Here the gene names and germline are mouse. The read falls 1 residue short of the CDR3 end, and the missing part is taken from the germline J gene. The chain couples TRBV5 to TRBJ2-5; a possible D gene is TRBD1 (5 bases). This CDR3 contains 14 residues. Between the trimmed V and J ends, which lost 2 bases and 3 bases, there was a span of 9 bases. Per germline, CDR1 LGHNA and CDR2 YNLKQL (reference sequence). Partial CDR3 DNA: TGTGCCAGCAGCCAAAGGAGACAGCAAGACACCCAGTAC. This sequence encodes CASSQRRQQDTQY. The whole CDR3 sequence is CASSQRRQQDTQYF.

Comment on this clone: Mouse gene names apply. The DNA ends 1 residue before the CDR3 does, and the rest of the CDR3 is filled in from the germline J gene. This rearrangement joins TRBV2 to TRBJ2-4, with 7 bases identical to TRBD1. The CDR3 sequence is 14 residues long. The V gene's germline CDR1 is LGHNA and CDR2 YSYQKL. Germline trimming cut 2 bases from V and 3 bases from J; bases unmatched to any gene: 2. CDR3 residues: CASSQTGAQNTLYF. The covered CDR3 bases are TGTGCCAGCAGCCAAACAGGGGCGCAAAACACCTTGTAC.

On this clone: The genes are named according to mouse. Coverage ceases 1 residue before the CDR3 finishes, and the germline J gene fills in the end. V gene TRBV13-2 combines with J gene TRBJ2-4; 11 bases align to TRBD2. The CDR3 is made up of 17 amino acids. From germline, CDR1 is NNHNN and CDR2 SYGAGS (reference sequence). The ends lost 0 bases at V and 1 base at J; junction bases unmatched: 4. Here the CDR3 reads CASGDADWGGGQNTLYF. The sequenced part of the CDR3 DNA is TGTGCCAGCGGTGATGCAGACTGGGGGGGAGGTCAAAACACCTTGTAC.

With regard to this clone: Genes and germline are mouse. The CDR3 sequence is CASSIQGGDTEVFF. CDR3 bases read: TGTGCCAGCAGTATACAGGGAGGGGACACAGAAGTCTTC. This chain links TRBV19 with TRBJ1-1, with D possibly being TRBD1 (5 bases). Coverage ceases 1 residue before the CDR3 finishes, and the germline J gene fills in the end. CDR1 FNHDT and CDR2 SITEND come from the germline V gene (reference sequence). This CDR3 has 14 amino acids. Trimming cost V 1 base and J 3 bases, with 10 bases left between them.

Details on this clone: Germline and genes: mouse. The DNA read from the CDR3 is TGTGCCAGCAGCCAAGATCTGGGAGGGGGCCAAGACACCCAGTAC. Protein sequence: CASSQDLGGGQDTQY. The full CDR3 sequence reads CASSQDLGGGQDTQYF. J is TRBJ2-5 and V is TRBV2, with D possibly matching TRBD1 (6 bases). The read ends 1 residue shy of where the CDR3 ends; the end is completed using the germline J gene. The germline V gene has CDR1 LGHNA and CDR2 YSYQKL. This CDR3 is 16 amino acids long. Trimming removed 0 bases from V and 2 bases from J, with 12 bases in between.

As for this clone: Each gene name is a mouse one. The read falls 1 residue short of the CDR3 end, and the missing part is taken from the germline J gene. V gene TRBV3 combines with J gene TRBJ2-5, with D possibly being TRBD2 (7 bases). Per the germline V gene, CDR1 is SNHLY and CDR2 is FYNGKV (reference sequence). Deletions cut 1 base from V and 7 bases from J, with 12 bases between. The CDR3 runs to 14 residues. Incomplete CDR3 DNA: TGTGCCAGCAGCTTAGGGGGGGCGGGAAACACCCAGTAC. Protein product: CASSLGGAGNTQY. The whole CDR3 reads CASSLGGAGNTQYF.

Concerning this clone: Genes and germline are mouse. The CDR3 extends 1 residue past the end of the read, so its final part is completed from the germline J gene. The chain uses TRBV12-2 and TRBJ2-5; D is perhaps TRBD1 (5 bases). The V gene lost 4 bases and the J gene lost 3 bases, with 13 bases spanning the gap. In germline, CDR1 is SGHLS, CDR2 HYDKME. The CDR3 loop spans 14 amino acids. The DNA read from the CDR3 is TGTGCCAGCTCCCCTGACAGATGGCAAGACACCCAGTAC. Amino acids: CASSPDRWQDTQY. From start to end, the CDR3 is CASSPDRWQDTQYF. Filled out from reference TRBV12-2 and TRBJ2-5, the complete variable domain reads NSGVVQSPRYIIKGKGERSILKCIPISGHLSVAWYQQTQGQELKFFIQHYDKMERDKGNLPSRFSVQQFDDYHSEMNMSALELEDSAVYFCASSPDRWQDTQYFGPGTRLLVL.

Regarding this clone: Germline and genes: mouse. The read terminates 1 residue before the CDR3 end, so the remaining end is supplied by the germline J gene. The rearrangement links TRBV2 to TRBJ1-1; the match to TRBD1 covers 9 bases. Trimming removed 6 bases from V and 6 bases from J; junction bases left unmatched: 2. CDR1 is LGHNA and CDR2 is YSYQKL in the germline V gene. This CDR3 is 12 amino acids long. CDR3 DNA, as far as it was read: TGTGCCAGCAGGGGACAGGGCTCAGAAGTCTTC. Encoded protein: CASRGQGSEVF. The full CDR3 protein is CASRGQGSEVFF.

Regarding this clone: Gene names refer to mouse genes. The CDR3 end lies 1 residue beyond the end of the read and is filled in from the germline J gene. Other DNA sequences from this sample encode an identical CDR3 as well. This chain joins TRBV16 and TRBJ2-3; no reliable D call. The ends were cut back, 1 base at V and 0 bases at J, with 8 bases in the middle. This CDR3 is 15 amino acids long. Germline V gene lookup returns CDR1 SGHSA and CDR2 FRNQAP. The covered CDR3 bases are TGTGCAAGCAGCTTAGGAGGGTCTAGTGCAGAAACGCTGTAT. This codes for CASSLGGSSAETLY. The full-length CDR3 reads as CASSLGGSSAETLYF.

Concerning this clone: Any gene name here is a mouse gene name. Read sequence stops 1 residue before the CDR3 end, and the germline J gene provides the missing end. This rearrangement joins TRBV17 to TRBJ2-7; no clear D gene. This CDR3 has 12 amino acids. The germline V gene encodes CDR1 MNHDT and CDR2 YYDKIL. V lost 1 base, J lost 3 bases, and 4 bases lay in between. Partial CDR3 DNA: TGTGCTAGCAGTAGAGGCAACTATGAACAGTAC. This codes for CASSRGNYEQY. The full CDR3 sequence reads CASSRGNYEQYF.

In the case of this clone: Gene names refer to mouse genes. The CDR3 is cut off 1 residue early in the read; its end comes from the germline J gene. This chain uses TRBV1 with TRBJ2-4, with 12 nucleotides matching TRBD2. CDR3 length: 16 amino acids. With V trimmed by 4 bases and J by 2 bases, 4 bases remained unmatched. CDR1 is NSQYPW, CDR2 LRSPGD, per germline (reference sequence). The CDR3 protein is CTCSGTGGGLQNTLYF. CDR3 DNA, as far as it was read: TGCACCTGCAGTGGGACTGGGGGGGGGCTTCAAAACACCTTGTAC.

Regarding this clone: Gene names are mouse gene names. The read stops 1 residue short of the end of the CDR3; the missing end is completed from the germline J gene. This CDR3 is also generated by other DNA sequences in the sample. V usage is TRBV20 and J usage is TRBJ2-7, with D possibly TRBD1 on 6 matching bases. The CDR3 is 11 residues long. Germline values: CDR1 GFQATS, CDR2 STVNSAI. Trimming cost V 0 bases and J 6 bases, with 6 bases left between them. The part of the CDR3 DNA that was read is TGTGGTGCTAGGGACAGGGGTGAACAGTAC. This codes for CGARDRGEQY. The complete CDR3 reads CGARDRGEQYF.

The count of this clone is one. The germline and genes are mouse ones. From the germline J gene comes the end of the CDR3, since the read stops 1 residue before it. V and J are TRBV19 and TRBJ1-1, with 11 positions matching TRBD1. With 6 bases clipped from V and 4 bases from J, the junction kept 5 bases outside the gene matches. The germline CDR1 and CDR2 sequences are FNHDT and SITEND (reference sequence). The CDR3 has 14 residues. The CDR3 is CASTGQGAATEVFF. CDR3 DNA (partial): TGTGCCAGCACCGGACAGGGGGCGGCCACAGAAGTCTTC.

With regard to this clone: Genes and germline are mouse. Coverage ceases 1 residue before the CDR3 finishes, and the germline J gene fills in the end. This chain uses TRBV5 with TRBJ1-2; 8 positions agree with TRBD1. The CDR3 covers 15 residues. V gave up 0 bases and J gave up 3 bases; unmatched junction bases: 3. Germline loops: CDR1 LGHNA, CDR2 YNLKQL (reference sequence). CDR3 amino acids: CASSQETGGDSDYTF. The DNA read from the CDR3 is TGTGCCAGCAGCCAAGAAACAGGGGGAGACTCCGACTACACC.

A remark on this clone: Gene names and germline match the mouse. The read gets to within 1 residue of the CDR3 end, and the germline J gene fills in the rest. This chain uses TRBV20 with TRBJ1-4; the D gene is possibly TRBD1 (6 bases). V was pared by 3 bases and J by 0 bases, with 8 bases between. CDR3 length: 14 residues. Germline CDR1 GFQATS, CDR2 STVNSAI. Partial CDR3 DNA: TGTGGTGCTAGCCGGGACATTTCCAACGAAAGATTATTT. As protein: CGASRDISNERLF. The complete CDR3 reads CGASRDISNERLFF.

This clone has only a few counts. The gene symbols are mouse symbols. Read data end 1 residue before the CDR3 end; the end is taken from the germline J gene. The chain recombines TRBV2 with TRBJ2-3; the match to TRBD2 covers 7 bases. CDR3 length: 15 amino acids. In germline, CDR1 is LGHNA, CDR2 YSYQKL. The ends lost 3 bases at V and 0 bases at J; junction bases unmatched: 3. The CDR3 reads CASSQTGTSAETLYF. CDR3 bases read: TGTGCCAGCAGCCAGACTGGGACTAGTGCAGAAACGCTGTAT.